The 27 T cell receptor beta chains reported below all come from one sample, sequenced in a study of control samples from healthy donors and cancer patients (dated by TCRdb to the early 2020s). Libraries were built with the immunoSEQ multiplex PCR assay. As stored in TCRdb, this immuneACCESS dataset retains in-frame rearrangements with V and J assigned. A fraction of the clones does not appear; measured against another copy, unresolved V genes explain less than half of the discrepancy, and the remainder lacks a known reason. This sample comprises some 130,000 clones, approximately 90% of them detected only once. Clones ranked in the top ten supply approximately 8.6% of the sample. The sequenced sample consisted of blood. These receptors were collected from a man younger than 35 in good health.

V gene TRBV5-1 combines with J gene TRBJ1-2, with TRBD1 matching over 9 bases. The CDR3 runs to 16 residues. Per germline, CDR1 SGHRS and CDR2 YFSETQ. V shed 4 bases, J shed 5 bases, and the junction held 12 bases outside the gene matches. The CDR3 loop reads CASSLGSTGGQYGYTF. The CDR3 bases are TGCGCCAGCAGCCTGGGCTCGACAGGGGGTCAGTATGGCTACACCTTC.

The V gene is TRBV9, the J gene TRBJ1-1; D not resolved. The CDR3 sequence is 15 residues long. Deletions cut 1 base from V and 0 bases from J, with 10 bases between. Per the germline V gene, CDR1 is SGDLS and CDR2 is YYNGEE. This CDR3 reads CASSVTAEMNTEAFF. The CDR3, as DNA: TGTGCCAGCAGCGTAACGGCGGAGATGAACACTGAAGCTTTCTTT.

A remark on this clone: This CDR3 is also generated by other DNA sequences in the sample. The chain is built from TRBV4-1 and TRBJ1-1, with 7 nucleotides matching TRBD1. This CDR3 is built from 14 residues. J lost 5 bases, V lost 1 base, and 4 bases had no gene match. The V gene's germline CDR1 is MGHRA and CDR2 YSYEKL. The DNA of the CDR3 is TGCGCCAGCAGCCAAGGACAGGGAAGGACTGAAGCTTTCTTT. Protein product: CASSQGQGRTEAFF.

The CDR3 reads CASSFGGANTGELFF. The CDR3 DNA reads as TGTGCCAGCAGCTTCGGCGGGGCGAACACCGGGGAGCTGTTTTTT. The rearrangement links TRBV7-2 to TRBJ2-2; possibly TRBD2 for D (6 bases). The CDR3 is 15 amino acids. V was clipped by 3 bases and J by 0 bases, with 8 bases between them. The germline V gene encodes CDR1 SGHTA and CDR2 FQGNSA.

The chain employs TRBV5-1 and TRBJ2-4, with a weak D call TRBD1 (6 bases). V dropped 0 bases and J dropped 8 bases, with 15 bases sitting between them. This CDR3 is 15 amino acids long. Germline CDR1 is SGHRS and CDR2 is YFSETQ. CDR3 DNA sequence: TGCGCCAGCAGCTTGGAGGCAGGGGCTTATTACATTCAGTACTTC. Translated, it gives CASSLEAGAYYIQYF.

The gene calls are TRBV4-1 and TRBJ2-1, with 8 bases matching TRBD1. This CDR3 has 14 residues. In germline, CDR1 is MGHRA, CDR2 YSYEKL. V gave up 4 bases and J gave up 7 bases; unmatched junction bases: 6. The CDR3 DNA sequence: TGCGCCAGCAGCCTCCTACAGGGGGATAATGAGCAGTTCTTC. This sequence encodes CASSLLQGDNEQFF.

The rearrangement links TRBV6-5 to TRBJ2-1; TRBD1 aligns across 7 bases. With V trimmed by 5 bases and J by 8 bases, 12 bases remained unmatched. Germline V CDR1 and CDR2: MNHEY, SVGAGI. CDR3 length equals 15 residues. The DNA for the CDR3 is TGTGCCAGCAGTCCCCGAGACAGGGTGGGGTATGAGCAGTTCTTC. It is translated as CASSPRDRVGYEQFF.

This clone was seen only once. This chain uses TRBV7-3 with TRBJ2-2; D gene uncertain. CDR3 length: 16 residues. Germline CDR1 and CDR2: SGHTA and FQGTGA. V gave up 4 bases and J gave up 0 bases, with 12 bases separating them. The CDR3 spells CASSSQSAANTGELFF. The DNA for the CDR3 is TGTGCCAGCAGCTCCCAAAGCGCTGCGAACACCGGGGAGCTGTTTTTT.

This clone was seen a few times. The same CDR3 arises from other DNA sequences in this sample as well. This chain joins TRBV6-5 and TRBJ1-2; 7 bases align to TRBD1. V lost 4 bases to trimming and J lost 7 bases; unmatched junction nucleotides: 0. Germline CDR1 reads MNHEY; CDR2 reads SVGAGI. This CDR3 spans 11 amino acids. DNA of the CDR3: TGTGCCAGCAGTTCAGGGGGTGGCTACACCTTC. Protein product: CASSSGGGYTF.

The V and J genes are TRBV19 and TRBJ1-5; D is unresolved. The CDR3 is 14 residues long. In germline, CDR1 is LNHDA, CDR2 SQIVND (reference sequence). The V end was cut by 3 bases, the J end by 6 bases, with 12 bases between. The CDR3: CASSIRQVGQPQHF. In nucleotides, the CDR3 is TGTGCCAGTAGTATCCGCCAGGTAGGTCAGCCCCAGCATTTT.

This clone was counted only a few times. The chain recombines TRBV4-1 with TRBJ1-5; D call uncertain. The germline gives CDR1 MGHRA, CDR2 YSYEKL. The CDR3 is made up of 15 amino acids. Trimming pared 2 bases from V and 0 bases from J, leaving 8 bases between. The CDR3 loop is CASSQSANSNQPQHF. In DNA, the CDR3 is TGCGCCAGCAGCCAAAGCGCGAATAGCAATCAGCCCCAGCATTTT.

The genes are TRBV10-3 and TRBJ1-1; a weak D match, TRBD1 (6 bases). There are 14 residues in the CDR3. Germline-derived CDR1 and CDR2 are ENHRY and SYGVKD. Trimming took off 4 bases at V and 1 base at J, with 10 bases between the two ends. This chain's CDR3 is CAISARTENTEAFF. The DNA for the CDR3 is TGTGCCATCAGTGCGAGGACAGAGAACACTGAAGCTTTCTTT.

The CDR3: CASSLAQPDTQYF. The DNA for the CDR3 is TGCGCCAGCAGCTTGGCCCAGCCCGATACGCAGTATTTT. The gene calls are TRBV5-1 and TRBJ2-3; D not certain. Trimming shortened V by 0 bases and J by 6 bases, and 8 bases separated the two germline ends. The CDR3 runs 13 residues. Germline CDR1 and CDR2: SGHRS and YFSETQ.

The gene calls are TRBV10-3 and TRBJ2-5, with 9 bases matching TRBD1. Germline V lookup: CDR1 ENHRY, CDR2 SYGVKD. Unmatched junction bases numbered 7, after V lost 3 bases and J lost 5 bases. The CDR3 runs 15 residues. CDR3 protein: CAISEGQGRMETQYF. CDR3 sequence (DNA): TGTGCCATCAGTGAAGGACAGGGGAGAATGGAGACCCAGTACTTC.

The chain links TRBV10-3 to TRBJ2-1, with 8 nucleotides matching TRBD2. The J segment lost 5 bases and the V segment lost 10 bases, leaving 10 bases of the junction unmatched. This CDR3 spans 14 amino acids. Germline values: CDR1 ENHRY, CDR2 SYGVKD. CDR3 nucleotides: TGTGCCACCGGGTTAACCGGGGGGGACAATGAGCAGTTCTTC. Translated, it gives CATGLTGGDNEQFF.

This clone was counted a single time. The CDR3 sequence: CASSEGAGQPQHF. The CDR3 DNA is TGTGCCAGCAGTGAGGGGGCAGGACAGCCCCAGCATTTT. The V call is TRBV6-4, the J call TRBJ1-5; possibly TRBD1 for D (6 bases). V dropped 3 bases and J dropped 7 bases, with 10 bases sitting between them. CDR3 length: 13 residues. Germline-derived CDR1 and CDR2 are MRHNA and SNTAGT.

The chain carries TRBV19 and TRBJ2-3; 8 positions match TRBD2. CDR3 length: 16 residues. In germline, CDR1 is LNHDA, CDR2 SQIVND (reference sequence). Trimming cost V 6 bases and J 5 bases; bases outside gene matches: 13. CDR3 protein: CASSGRTARGGDTQYF. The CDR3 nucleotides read TGTGCCAGTAGCGGGAGAACTGCCCGGGGGGGAGATACGCAGTATTTT.

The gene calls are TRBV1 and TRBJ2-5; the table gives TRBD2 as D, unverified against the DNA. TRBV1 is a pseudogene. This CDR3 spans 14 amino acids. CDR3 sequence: CTSSHRPGGETQYF. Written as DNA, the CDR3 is TGCACCAGCAGCCATCGACCCGGGGGGGAGACCCAGTACTTC.

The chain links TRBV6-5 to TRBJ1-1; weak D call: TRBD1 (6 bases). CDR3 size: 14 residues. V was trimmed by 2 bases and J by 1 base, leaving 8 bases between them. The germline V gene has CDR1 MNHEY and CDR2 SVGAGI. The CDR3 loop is CASSYVQGNTEAFF. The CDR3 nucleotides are TGTGCCAGCAGTTACGTACAGGGGAACACTGAAGCTTTCTTT.

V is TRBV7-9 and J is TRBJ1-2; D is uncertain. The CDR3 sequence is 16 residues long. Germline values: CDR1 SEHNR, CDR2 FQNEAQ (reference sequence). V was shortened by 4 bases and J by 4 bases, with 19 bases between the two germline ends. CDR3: CASSSPSDRAGYGYTF. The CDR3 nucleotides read TGTGCCAGCAGCTCCCCGTCCGACCGGGCAGGCTATGGCTACACCTTC.

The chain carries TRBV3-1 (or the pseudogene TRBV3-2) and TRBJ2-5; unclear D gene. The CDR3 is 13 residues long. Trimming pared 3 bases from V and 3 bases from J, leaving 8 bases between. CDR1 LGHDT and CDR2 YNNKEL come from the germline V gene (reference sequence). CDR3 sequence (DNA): TGTGCCAGCAGCCACGTCTCAAAAGAGACCCAGTACTTC. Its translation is CASSHVSKETQYF.

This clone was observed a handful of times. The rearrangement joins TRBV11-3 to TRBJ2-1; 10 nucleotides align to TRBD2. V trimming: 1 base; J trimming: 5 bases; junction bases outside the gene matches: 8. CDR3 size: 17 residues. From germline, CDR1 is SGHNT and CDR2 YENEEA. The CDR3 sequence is CASSLVGASGGHNEQFF. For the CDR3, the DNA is TGTGCCAGCAGCTTAGTCGGGGCTAGCGGGGGTCACAATGAGCAGTTCTTC.

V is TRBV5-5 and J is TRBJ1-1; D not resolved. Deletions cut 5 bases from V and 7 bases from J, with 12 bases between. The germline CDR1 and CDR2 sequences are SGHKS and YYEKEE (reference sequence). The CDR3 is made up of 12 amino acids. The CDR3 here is CASRLIGREAFF. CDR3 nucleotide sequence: TGTGCCAGCAGGCTTATCGGTCGTGAAGCTTTCTTT.

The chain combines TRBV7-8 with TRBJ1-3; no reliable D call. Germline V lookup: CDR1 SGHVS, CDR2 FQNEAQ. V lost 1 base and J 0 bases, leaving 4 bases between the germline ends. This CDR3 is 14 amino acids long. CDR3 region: CASSLGDSGNTIYF. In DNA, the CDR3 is TGTGCCAGCAGCTTAGGAGACTCTGGAAACACCATATATTTT.

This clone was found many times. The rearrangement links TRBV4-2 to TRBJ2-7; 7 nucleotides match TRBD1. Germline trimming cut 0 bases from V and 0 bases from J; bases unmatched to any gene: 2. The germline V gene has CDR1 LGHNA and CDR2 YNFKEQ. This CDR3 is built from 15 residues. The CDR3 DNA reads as TGTGCCAGCAGCCAAGAGGGACAGAGCTCCTACGAGCAGTACTTC. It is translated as CASSQEGQSSYEQYF.

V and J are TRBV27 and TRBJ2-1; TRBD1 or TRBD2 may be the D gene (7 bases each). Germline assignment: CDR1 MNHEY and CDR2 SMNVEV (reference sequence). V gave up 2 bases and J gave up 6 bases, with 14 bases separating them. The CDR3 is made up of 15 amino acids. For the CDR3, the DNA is TGTGCCAGCAGTTTACTGGGAGGGGGCTTCAATGAGCAGTTCTTC. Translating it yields CASSLLGGGFNEQFF.

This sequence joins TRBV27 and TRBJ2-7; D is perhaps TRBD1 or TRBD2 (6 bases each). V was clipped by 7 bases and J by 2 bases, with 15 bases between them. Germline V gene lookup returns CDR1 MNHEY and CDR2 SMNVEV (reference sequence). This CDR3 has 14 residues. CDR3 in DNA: TGTGCCAGCATGTCGGGGGCGGCAGCCTACGAGCAGTACTTC. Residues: CASMSGAAAYEQYF.